This T cell receptor beta chain stems from a study of blood T cell repertoires in COVID-19. Whole-study context: COVID-19 samples from acute and convalescent phases originated in the United States, Italy and Spain. The analysed material was cDNA or gDNA that came from T cells, B-cell-depleted T cells, or PBMCs.

V was trimmed by 8 bases and J by 0 bases, leaving 19 bases between them. From germline, CDR1 is SGHNT and CDR2 YENEEA. The CDR3 has 17 residues. Authors' processing steps: Reference gene primer amplification in the assay estimated nucleated cell counts. Sequenced by immunoSEQ multiplex PCR; TCRdb stores in-frame clones only, minus some. The D gene and trimming were derived from the DNA, and the V and J assignments and clone size from that table. The sample carries 70,000 to 100,000 clones, 90% recorded once. This clonotype was sampled from a man aged 55 to 70 with acute or convalescent COVID-19. Source material: peripheral blood. The J gene is TRBJ2-2, the V gene TRBV11-3; D is perhaps TRBD1 (6 bases). The CDR3 DNA follows: TGTGCCAGCGGCGTACCGACGGGACAACCGAACACCGGGGAGCTGTTTTTT. This gives the protein CASGVPTGQPNTGELFF.